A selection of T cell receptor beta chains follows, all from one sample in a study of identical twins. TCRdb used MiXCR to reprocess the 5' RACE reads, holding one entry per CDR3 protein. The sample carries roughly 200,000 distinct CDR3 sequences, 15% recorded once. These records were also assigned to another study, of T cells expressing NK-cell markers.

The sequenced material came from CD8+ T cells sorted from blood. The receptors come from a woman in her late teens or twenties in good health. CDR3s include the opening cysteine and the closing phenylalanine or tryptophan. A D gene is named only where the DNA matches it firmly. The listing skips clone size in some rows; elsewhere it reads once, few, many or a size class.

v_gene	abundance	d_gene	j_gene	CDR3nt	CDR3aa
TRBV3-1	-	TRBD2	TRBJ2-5	TGTGCCAGCAGCCAAGAAGCGGGGGCAGAGGAGACCCAGTACTTC	CASSQEAGAEETQYF
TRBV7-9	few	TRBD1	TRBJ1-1	TGTGCCAGCAGCTTAGCTACGACAGGGAGGAATACTGAAGCTTTCTTT	CASSLATTGRNTEAFF
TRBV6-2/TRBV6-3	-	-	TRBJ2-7	TGTGCCAGCAGACGGCAGGGCACGCACGAGCAGTACTTC	CASRRQGTHEQYF
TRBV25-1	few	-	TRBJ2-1	TGTGCCAGCACCGGGGGCTACAATGAGCAGTTCTTC	CASTGGYNEQFF
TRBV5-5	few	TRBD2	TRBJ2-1	TGTGCCAGCAGCTTGGTGGCGAGCGGGAGATACAATGAGCAGTTCTTC	CASSLVASGRYNEQFF
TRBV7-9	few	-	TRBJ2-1	TGTGCCAGCAGCTTAATTAAGGGCCAACGAGTGGGCAATGAGCAGTTCTTC	CASSLIKGQRVGNEQFF
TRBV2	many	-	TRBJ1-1	TGTGCCAGCATCCACGGGGAGGGAGGACGAGACACTGAAGCTTTCTTT	CASIHGEGGRDTEAFF
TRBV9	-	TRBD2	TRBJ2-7	TGTGCCAGCAGCCCTACTAGCGGGAGCGGCTACGAGCAGTACTTC	CASSPTSGSGYEQYF
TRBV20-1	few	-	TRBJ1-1	TGCAGTGCTGCCATTCCGGGACGAGGAACTGAAGCTTTCTTT	CSAAIPGRGTEAFF
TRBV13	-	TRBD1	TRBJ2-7	TGTGCCAGCAGCGTGGGGACAGGGGAGACCGAGCAGTACTTC	CASSVGTGETEQYF
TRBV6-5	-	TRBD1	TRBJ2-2	TGTGCCAGCAGTTACCGCCGGACAGGGGCCTATGTCGGGGAGCTGTTTTTT	CASSYRRTGAYVGELFF
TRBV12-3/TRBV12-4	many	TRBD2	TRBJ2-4	TGTGCCAGCAGTTTAAGGGGACTAGCGGGACACGGGATCATTCAGTACTTC	CASSLRGLAGHGIIQYF
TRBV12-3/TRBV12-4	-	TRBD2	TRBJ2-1	TGTGCCAGCAGTGAGCGGGGCAATGAGCAGTTCTTC	CASSERGNEQFF
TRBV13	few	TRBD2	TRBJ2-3	TGTGCCAGCAGTGCCCCCTGGGGGAGCGGGGGGGCCCAAGATACGCAGTATTTT	CASSAPWGSGGAQDTQYF
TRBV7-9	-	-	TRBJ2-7	TGTGCCAGCAGCCCCGAGCGGAGTCCCGCCGACGAGCAGTACTTC	CASSPERSPADEQYF
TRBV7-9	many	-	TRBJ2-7	TGTGCCAGCAGCTTAGCCGGACAGAACTACGAGCAGTACTTC	CASSLAGQNYEQYF
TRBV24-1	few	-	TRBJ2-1	TGTGCCACCAGTCGGCGACCGGGCTCCTACAATGAGCAGTTCTTC	CATSRRPGSYNEQFF
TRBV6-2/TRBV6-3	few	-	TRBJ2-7	TGTGCCAGCAGTTACGCCGGATCCTACGAGCAGTACTTC	CASSYAGSYEQYF
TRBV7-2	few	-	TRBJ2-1	TGTGCCAGCAGCCCATGGTTCAGCGCCGACAATGAGCAGTTCTTC	CASSPWFSADNEQFF
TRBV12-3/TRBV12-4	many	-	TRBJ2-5	TGTGCCAGCAGTTTACGAGAGACCCAGTACTTC	CASSLRETQYF
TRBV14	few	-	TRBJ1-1	TGTGCCAGCAGCCCGCGTTGGGCGCAGCTTTCGAACACTGAAGCTTTCTTT	CASSPRWAQLSNTEAFF
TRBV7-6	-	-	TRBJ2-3	TGTGCCAGCAGCTTAGGGAGAACAAGCACAGATACGCAGTATTTT	CASSLGRTSTDTQYF
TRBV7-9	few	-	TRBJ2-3	TGTGCCAGCAGCCCCGAGGGGATTGGGGGCACAGATACGCAGTATTTT	CASSPEGIGGTDTQYF
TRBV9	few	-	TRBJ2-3	TGTGCCAGCAGCTCCCCCAGACGAGCAGATACGCAGTATTTT	CASSSPRRADTQYF
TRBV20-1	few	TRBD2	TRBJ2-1	TGCAGTGCTAGAGATCGAGGGAGGGTGTACAATGAGCAGTTCTTC	CSARDRGRVYNEQFF
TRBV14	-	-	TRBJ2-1	TGTGCCAGCAACCCTCACGGGGGCCTTAATGAGCAGTTCTTC	CASNPHGGLNEQFF
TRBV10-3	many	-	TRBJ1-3	TGTGCCATCAGTGAGTCGATGTTGTCCCTTCACTCTGGAAACACCATATATTTT	CAISESMLSLHSGNTIYF
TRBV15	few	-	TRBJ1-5	TGTGCCACCAGCAGAGATCTCTTGTGGGCAGGATATAGCAATCAGCCCCAGCATTTT	CATSRDLLWAGYSNQPQHF
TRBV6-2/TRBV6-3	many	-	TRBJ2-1	TGTGCCAGCAGTTACTCGTATGAGCAGTTCTTC	CASSYSYEQFF
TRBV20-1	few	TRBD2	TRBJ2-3	TGCAGTGCCCGCCGTAGCGGGATGAACCCAGATACGCAGTATTTT	CSARRSGMNPDTQYF